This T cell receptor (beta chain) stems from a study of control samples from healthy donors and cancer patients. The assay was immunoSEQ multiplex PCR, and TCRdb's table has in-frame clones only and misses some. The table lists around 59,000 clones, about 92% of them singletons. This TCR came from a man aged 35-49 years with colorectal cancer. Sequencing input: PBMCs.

CDR3: CASSLQGSFQETQYF. CDR3 DNA: TGTGCCAGCAGCTTACAGGGATCATTCCAAGAGACCCAGTACTTC. The genes are TRBV11-2 and TRBJ2-5, with a weak D call TRBD1 (5 bases). This CDR3 spans 15 amino acids. The germline V and J ends were trimmed by 2 bases and 1 base, with 11 bases remaining between them. Per germline, CDR1 SGHAT and CDR2 FQNNGV.